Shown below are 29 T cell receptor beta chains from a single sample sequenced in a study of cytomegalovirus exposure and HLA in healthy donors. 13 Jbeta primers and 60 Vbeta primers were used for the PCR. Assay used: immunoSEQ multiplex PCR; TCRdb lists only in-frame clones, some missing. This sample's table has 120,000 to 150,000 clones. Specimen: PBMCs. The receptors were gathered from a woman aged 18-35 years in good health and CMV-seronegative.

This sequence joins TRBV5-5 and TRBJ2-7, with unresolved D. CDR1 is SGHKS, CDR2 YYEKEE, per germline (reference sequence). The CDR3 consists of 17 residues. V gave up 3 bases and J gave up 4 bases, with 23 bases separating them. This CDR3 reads CASSSDFPRVSMYEQYV. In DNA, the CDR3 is TGTGCCAGCAGCTCCGATTTTCCCCGGGTCTCGATGTACGAGCAGTACGTC.

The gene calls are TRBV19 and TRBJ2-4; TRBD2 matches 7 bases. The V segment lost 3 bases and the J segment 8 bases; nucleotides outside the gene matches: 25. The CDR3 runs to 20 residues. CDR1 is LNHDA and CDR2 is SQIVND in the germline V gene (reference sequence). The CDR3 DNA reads TGTGCCAGTAGTATGCCCCTAGGATCACCAGGCGGGAGAGGGATGGACATTCAGTACTTC. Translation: CASSMPLGSPGGRGMDIQYF.

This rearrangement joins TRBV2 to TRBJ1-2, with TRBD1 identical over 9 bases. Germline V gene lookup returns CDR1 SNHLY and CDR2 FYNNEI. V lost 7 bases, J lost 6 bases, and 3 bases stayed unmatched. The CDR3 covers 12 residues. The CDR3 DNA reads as TGTGCCAGCAACCGACAGGGGGATGGCTACACCTTC. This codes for CASNRQGDGYTF.

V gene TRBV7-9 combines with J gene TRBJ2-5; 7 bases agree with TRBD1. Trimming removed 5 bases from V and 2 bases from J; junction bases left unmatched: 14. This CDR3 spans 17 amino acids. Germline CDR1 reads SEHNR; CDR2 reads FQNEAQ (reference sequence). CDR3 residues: CASSPLTGELAQETQYF. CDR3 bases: TGTGCCAGCAGCCCACTAACAGGGGAATTGGCACAAGAGACCCAGTACTTC.

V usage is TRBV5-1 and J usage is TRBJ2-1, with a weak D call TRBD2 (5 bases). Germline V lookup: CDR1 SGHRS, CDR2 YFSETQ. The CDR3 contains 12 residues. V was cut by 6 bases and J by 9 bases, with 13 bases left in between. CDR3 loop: CASKLVNGEQFF. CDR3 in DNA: TGCGCCAGCAAACTAGTTAATGGTGAGCAGTTCTTC.

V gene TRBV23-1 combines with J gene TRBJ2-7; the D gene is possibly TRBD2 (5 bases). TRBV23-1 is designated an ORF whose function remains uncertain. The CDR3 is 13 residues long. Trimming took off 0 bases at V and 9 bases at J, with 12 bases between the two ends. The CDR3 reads CASSQSGRVGQYV. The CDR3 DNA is TGCGCCAGCAGTCAATCAGGGCGGGTTGGGCAGTACGTC.

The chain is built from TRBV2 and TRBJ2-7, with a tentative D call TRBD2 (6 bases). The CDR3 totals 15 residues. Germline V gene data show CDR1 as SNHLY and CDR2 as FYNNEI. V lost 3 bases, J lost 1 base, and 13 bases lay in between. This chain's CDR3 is CASSDRLASSYEQYV. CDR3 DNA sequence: TGTGCCAGCAGTGATAGGCTAGCGTCTTCCTACGAGCAGTACGTC.

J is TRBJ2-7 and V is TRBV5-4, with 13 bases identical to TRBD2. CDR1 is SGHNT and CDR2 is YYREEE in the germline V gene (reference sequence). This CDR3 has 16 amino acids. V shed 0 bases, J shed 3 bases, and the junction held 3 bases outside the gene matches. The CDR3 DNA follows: TGTGCCAGCAGCTTGGGGACTAGCGGGAGAGGCTACGAGCAGTACTTC. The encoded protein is CASSLGTSGRGYEQYF.

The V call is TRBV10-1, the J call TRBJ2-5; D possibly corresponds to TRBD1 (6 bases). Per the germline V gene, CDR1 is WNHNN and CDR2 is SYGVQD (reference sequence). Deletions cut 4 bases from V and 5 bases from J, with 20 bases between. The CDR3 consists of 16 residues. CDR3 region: CASSGQGITLPETQYF. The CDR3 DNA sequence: TGCGCCAGCAGTGGGCAGGGGATTACCCTGCCGGAGACCCAGTACTTC.

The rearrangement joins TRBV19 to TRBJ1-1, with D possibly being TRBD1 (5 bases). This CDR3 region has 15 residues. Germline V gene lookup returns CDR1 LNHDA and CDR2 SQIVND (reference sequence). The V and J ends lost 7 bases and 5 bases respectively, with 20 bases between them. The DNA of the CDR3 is TGTGCCAGTATCCAGAACGGTCAGGGAAGGACTGAAGCTTTCTTT. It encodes CASIQNGQGRTEAFF.

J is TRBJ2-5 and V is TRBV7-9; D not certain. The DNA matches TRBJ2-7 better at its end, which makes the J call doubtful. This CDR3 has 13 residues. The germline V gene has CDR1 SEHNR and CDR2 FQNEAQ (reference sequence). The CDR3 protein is CASSSQDSYEQYF. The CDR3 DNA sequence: TGTGCCAGCAGCTCCCAGGATTCCTACGAGCAGTACTTC.

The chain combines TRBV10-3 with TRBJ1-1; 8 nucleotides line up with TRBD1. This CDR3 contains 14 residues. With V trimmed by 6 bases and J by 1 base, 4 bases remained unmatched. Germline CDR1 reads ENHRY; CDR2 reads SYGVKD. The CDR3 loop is CAISPGQGNTEAFF. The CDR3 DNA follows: TGTGCCATCAGCCCCGGACAGGGGAACACTGAAGCTTTCTTT.

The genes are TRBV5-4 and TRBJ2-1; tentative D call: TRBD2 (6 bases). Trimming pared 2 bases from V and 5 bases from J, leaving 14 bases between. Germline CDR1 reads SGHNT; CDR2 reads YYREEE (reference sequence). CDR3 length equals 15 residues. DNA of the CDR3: TGTGCCAGCAGCTTATCGGGAGCGGCAAACAATGAGCAGTTCTTC. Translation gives CASSLSGAANNEQFF.

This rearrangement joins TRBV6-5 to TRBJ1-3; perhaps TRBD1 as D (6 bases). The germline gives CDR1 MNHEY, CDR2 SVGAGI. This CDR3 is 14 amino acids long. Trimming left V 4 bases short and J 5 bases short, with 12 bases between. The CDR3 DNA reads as TGTGCCAGCAGTTTCGCCAGGGGTAGAAACACCATATATTTT. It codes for CASSFARGRNTIYF.

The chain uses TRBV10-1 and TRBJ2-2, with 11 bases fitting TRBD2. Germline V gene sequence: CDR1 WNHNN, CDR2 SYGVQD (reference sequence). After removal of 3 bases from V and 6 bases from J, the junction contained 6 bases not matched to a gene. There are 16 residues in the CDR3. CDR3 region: CASSEKLAGVAGELFF. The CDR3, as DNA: TGCGCCAGCAGTGAAAAACTAGCGGGAGTAGCCGGGGAGCTGTTTTTT.

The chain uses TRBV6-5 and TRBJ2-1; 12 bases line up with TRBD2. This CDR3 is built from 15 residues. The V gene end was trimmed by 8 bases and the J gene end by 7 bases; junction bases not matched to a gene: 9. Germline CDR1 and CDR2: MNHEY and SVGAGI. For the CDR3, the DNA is TGTGCCAGCTCCCCTCTGACTAGCGGGAGTAATGAGCAGTTCTTC. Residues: CASSPLTSGSNEQFF.

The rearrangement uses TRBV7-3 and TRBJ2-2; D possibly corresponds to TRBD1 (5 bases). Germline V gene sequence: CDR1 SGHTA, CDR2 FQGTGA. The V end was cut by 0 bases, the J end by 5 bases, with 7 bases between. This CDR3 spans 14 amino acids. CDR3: CASSLTSGTGELFF. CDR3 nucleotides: TGTGCCAGCAGCTTAACGTCAGGGACCGGGGAGCTGTTTTTT.

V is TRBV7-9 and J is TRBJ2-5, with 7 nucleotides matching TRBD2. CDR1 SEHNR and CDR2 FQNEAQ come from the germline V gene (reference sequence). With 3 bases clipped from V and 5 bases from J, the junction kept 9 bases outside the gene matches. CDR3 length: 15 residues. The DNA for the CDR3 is TGTGCCAGCAGCTTTAAGCGGGGCCTAGGGGAGACCCAGTACTTC. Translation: CASSFKRGLGETQYF.

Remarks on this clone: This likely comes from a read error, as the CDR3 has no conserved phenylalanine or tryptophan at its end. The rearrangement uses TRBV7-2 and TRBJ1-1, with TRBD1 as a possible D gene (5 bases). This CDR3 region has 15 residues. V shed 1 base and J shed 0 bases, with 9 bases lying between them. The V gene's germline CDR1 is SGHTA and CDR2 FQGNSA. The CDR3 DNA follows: TGTGCCAGCAGCTTAGGACAGATAATGAACACTGAAGCTTTCCTT. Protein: CASSLGQIMNTEAFL.

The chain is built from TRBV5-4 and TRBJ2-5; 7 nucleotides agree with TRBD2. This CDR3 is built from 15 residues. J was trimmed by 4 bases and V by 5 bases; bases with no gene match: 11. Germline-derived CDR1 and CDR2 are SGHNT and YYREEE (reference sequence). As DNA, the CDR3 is TGTGCCAGCAGTCGAAGCAAAGCGGGAAGAGAGACCCAGTACTTC. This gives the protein CASSRSKAGRETQYF.

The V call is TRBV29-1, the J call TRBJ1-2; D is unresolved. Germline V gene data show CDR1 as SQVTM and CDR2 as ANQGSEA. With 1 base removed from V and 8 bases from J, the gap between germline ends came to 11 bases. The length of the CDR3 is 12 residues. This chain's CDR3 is CSVEGSGGGYTF. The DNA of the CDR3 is TGCAGCGTTGAAGGATCAGGCGGGGGCTACACCTTC.

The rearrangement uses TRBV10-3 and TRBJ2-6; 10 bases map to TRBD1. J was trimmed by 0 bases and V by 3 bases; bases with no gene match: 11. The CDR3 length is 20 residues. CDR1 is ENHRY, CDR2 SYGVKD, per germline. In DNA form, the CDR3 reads TGTGCCATCAGTGAATCTTCCGGGACAGGGGCTAACTCTGGGGCCAACGTCCTGACTTTC. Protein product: CAISESSGTGANSGANVLTF.

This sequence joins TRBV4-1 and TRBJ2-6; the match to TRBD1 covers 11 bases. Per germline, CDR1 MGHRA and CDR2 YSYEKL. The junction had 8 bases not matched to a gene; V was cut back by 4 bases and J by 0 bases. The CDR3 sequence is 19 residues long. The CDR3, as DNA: TGCGCCAGCAGCCGTAAGGGGGGACAGGGGGGCTCTGGGGCCAACGTCCTGACTTTC. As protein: CASSRKGGQGGSGANVLTF.

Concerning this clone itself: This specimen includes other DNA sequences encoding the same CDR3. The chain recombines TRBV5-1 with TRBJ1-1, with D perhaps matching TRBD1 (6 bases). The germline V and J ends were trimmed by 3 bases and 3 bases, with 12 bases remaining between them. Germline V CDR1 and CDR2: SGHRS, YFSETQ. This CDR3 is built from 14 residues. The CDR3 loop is CASSSTGTDTEAFF. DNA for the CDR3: TGCGCCAGCAGCTCAACAGGGACGGACACTGAAGCTTTCTTT.

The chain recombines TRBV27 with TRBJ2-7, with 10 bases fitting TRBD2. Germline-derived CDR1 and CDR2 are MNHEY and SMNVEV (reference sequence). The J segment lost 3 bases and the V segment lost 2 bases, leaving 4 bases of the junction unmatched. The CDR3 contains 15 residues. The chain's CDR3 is CASSLRSSGSYEQYF. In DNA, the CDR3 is TGTGCCAGCAGTTTAAGGTCTAGCGGGAGCTACGAGCAGTACTTC.

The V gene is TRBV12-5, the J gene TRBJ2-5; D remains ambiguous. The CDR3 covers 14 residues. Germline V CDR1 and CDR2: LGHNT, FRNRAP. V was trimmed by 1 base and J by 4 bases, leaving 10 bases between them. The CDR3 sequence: CASGLGLAGETQYF. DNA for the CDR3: TGTGCTAGTGGTTTGGGCTTAGCCGGAGAGACCCAGTACTTC.

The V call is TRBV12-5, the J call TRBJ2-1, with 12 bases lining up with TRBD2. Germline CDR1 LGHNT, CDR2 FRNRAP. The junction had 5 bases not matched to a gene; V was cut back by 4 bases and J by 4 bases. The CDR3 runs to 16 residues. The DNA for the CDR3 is TGTGCTAGTGGTTCCCTAGGACTAGCGGGATACAATGAGCAGTTCTTC. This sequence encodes CASGSLGLAGYNEQFF.

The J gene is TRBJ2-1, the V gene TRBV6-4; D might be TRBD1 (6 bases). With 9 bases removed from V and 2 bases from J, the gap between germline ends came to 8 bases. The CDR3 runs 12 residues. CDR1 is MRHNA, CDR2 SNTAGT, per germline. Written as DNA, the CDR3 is TGTGCCAGTTCAGGGGCCTACAATGAGCAGTTCTTC. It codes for CASSGAYNEQFF.

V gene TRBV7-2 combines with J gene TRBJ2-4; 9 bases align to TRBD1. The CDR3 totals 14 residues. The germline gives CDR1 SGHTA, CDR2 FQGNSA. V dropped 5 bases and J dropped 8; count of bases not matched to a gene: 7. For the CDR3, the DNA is TGTGCCAGCAGCGAAGGACAGGGGCCTTACATTCAGTACTTC. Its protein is CASSEGQGPYIQYF.